The entry below describes one TCR beta chain. This entry is derived from a study of T cell changes during pregnancy in multiple sclerosis. The V end lost 4 bases, the J end lost 1 base, and 11 bases lay between the germline ends. CDR1 is SGHNT and CDR2 is YYREEE in the germline V gene (reference sequence). The CDR3 length is 15 residues. The repertoire was sequenced with immunoSEQ multiplex PCR; TCRdb's copy has only in-frame clones and lacks some. The table records about 62,000 clones, 90% to 95% of them present only once. The sequence came from a female donor with multiple sclerosis, enrolled in a pregnancy study. Sequencing was performed on CD8+ T cells from peripheral blood mononuclear cells, taken in the second trimester of pregnancy. The chain employs TRBV5-4 and TRBJ2-2, with a weak D call TRBD1 (6 bases). CDR3 sequence: CASSPPGQNTGELFF. CDR3 coding DNA: TGTGCCAGCAGCCCACCGGGACAGAACACCGGGGAGCTGTTTTTT.